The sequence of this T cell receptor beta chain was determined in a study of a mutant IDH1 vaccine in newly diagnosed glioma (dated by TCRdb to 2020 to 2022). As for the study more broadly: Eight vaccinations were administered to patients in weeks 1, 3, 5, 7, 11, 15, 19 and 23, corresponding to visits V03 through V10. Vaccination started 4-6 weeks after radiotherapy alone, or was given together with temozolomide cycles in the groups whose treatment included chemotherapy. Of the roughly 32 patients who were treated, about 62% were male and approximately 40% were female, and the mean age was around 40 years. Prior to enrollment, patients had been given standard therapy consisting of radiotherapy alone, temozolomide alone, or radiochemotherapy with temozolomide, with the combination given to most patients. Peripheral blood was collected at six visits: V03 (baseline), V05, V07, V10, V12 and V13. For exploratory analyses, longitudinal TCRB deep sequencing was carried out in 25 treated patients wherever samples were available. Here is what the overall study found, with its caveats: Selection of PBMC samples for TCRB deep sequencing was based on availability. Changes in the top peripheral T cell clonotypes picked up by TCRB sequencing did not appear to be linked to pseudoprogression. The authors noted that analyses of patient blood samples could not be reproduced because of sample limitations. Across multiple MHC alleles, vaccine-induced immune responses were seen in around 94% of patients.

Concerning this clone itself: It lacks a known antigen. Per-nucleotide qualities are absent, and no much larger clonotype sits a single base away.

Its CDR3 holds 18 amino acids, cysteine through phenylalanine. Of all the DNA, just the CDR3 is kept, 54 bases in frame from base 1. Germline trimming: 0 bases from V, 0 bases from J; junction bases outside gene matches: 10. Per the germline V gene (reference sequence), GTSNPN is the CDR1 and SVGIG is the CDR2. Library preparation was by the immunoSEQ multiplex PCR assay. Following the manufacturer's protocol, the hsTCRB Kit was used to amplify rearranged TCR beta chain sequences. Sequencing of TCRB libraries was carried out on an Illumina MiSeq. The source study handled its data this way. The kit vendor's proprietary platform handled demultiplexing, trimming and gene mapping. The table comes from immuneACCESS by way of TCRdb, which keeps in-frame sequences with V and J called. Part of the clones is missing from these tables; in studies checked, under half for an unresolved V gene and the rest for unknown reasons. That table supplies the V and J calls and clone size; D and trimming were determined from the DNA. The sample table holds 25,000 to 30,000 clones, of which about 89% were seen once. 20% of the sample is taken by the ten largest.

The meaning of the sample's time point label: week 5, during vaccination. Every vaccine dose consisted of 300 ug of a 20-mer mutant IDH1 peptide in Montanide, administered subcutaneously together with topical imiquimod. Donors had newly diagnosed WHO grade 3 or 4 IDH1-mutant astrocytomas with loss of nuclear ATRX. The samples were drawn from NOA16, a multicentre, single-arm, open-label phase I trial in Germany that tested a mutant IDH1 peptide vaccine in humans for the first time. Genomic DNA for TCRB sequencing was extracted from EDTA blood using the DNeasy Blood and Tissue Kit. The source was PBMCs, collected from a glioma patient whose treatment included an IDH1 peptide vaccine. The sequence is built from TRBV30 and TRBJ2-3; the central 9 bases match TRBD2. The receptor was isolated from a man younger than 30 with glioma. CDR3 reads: CAWSVRGGRVFSTDTQYF. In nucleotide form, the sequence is TGTGCCTGGAGTGTACGGGGCGGGAGGGTGTTTAGCACAGATACGCAGTATTTT. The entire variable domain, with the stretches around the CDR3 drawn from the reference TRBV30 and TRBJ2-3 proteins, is SQTIHQWPATLVQPVGSPLSLECTVEGTSNPNLYWYRQAAGRGLQLLFYSVGIGQISSEVPQNLSASRPQDRQFILSSKKLLLSDSGFYLCAWSVRGGRVFSTDTQYFGPGTRLTVL.